Listed here are 5 T cell receptor beta chains from one sample, sequenced in a study of early stage breast cancer tumors. TCRdb keeps only in-frame clones here, not all; method: immunoSEQ multiplex PCR. Here the sample spans approximately 54,000 clones, approximately 78% being singletons. The specimen was blood. These receptors all stem from a person aged 35-50 years with breast cancer.

The chain carries TRBV30 and TRBJ2-2, with D possibly being TRBD2 (7 bases). The germline CDR1 and CDR2 sequences are GTSNPN and SVGIG (reference sequence). V dropped 2 bases and J dropped 1 base, with 14 bases sitting between them. The CDR3 is 16 residues long. CDR3 protein: CAWSRGGGWNTGELFF. For the CDR3, the DNA is TGTGCCTGGAGTCGAGGGGGGGGGTGGAACACCGGGGAGCTGTTTTTT.

This chain uses TRBV6-1 with TRBJ1-3; D unresolved. V lost 6 bases and J lost 6, with 15 bases in between. This CDR3 contains 14 residues. CDR1 is MNHNS, CDR2 SASEGT, per germline. CDR3 DNA sequence: TGTGCCAGCAGCCCTTTCGGACGGGAAAACACCATATATTTT. Its protein product is CASSPFGRENTIYF.

This chain links TRBV11-2 with TRBJ1-4; D remains ambiguous. This CDR3 is 15 amino acids long. Trimming pared 5 bases from V and 8 bases from J, leaving 18 bases between. From germline, CDR1 is SGHAT and CDR2 FQNNGV. CDR3: CASSPAGGFLEKLFF. The CDR3 DNA sequence: TGTGCCAGCAGCCCAGCGGGAGGGTTTCTCGAAAAACTGTTTTTT.

This clone was counted a single time. The CDR3 DNA sequence: TGTGCCAGCAGTTCTTTAACTACCAAAAACATTCAGTACTTC. Its translation: CASSSLTTKNIQYF. The genes are TRBV6-1 and TRBJ2-4; D gene uncertain. CDR3 length equals 14 residues. Germline V gene lookup returns CDR1 MNHNS and CDR2 SASEGT. With 5 bases removed from V and 2 bases from J, the gap between germline ends came to 10 bases.

V and J are TRBV9 and TRBJ1-2, with unresolved D. The CDR3 is made up of 15 amino acids. V shed 4 bases and J shed 4 bases, with 17 bases lying between them. Germline CDR1 and CDR2: SGDLS and YYNGEE. The CDR3 loop is CASSLDGEGSYGYTF. Here the CDR3 DNA reads TGTGCCAGCAGCCTGGACGGGGAGGGTAGCTATGGCTACACCTTC. The variable domain in full, with the rest retrieved from reference TRBV9 and TRBJ1-2, is DSGVTQTPKHLITATGQRVTLRCSPRSGDLSVYWYQQSLDQGLQFLIQYYNGEERAKGNILERFSAQQFPDLHSELNLSSLELGDSALYFCASSLDGEGSYGYTFGSGTRLTVV.